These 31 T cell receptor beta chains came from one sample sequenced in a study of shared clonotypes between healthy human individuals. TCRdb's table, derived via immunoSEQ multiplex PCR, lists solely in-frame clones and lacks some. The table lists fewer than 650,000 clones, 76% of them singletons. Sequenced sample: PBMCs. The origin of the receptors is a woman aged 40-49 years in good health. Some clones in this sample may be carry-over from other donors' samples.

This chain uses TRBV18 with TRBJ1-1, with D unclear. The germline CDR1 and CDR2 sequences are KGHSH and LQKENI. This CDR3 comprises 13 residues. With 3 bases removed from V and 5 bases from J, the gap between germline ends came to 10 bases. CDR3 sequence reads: CASSPNRQTEAFF. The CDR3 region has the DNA TGTGCCAGCTCACCTAACAGACAAACTGAAGCTTTCTTT.

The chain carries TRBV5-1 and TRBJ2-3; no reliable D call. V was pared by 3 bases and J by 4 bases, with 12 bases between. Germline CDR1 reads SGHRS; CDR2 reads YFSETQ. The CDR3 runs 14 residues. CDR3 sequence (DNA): TGCGCCAGCAGCTCGGTACAGTCGGCAGATACGCAGTATTTT. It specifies CASSSVQSADTQYF.

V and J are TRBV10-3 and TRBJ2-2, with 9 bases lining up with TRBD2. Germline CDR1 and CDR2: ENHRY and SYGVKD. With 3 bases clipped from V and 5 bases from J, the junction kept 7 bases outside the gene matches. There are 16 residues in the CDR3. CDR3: CAISDSSGSGTGELFF. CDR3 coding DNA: TGTGCCATCAGTGATAGTAGCGGGAGCGGGACCGGGGAGCTGTTTTTT.

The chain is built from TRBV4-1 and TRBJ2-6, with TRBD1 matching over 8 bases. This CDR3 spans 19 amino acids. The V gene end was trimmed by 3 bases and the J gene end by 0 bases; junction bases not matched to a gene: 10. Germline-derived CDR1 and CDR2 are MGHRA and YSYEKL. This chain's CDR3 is CASSHTRRTGNSGANVLTF. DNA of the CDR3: TGCGCCAGCAGCCACACACGGAGGACAGGGAACTCTGGGGCCAACGTCCTGACTTTC.

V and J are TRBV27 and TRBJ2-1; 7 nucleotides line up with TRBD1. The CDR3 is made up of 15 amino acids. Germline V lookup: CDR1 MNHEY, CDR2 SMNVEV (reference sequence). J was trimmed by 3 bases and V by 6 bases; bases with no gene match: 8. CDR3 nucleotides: TGTGCCAGCAGGCCAAGACAGGGTGTCTACAATGAGCAGTTCTTC. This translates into CASRPRQGVYNEQFF.

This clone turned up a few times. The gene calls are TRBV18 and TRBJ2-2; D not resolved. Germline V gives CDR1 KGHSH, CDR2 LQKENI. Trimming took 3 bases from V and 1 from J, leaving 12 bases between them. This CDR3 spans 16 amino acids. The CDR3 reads CASSPFPRQNTGELFF. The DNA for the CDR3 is TGTGCCAGCTCACCTTTCCCCCGACAGAACACCGGGGAGCTGTTTTTT.

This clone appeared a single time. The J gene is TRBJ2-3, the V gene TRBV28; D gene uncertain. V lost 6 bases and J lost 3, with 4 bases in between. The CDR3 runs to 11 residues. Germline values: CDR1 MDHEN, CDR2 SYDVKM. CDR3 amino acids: CASRRTDTQYF. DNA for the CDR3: TGTGCCAGCAGAAGAACAGATACGCAGTATTTT.

Here the CDR3 reads CASSPSRSQETQYF. The CDR3 region has the DNA TGTGCCAGCTCACCCTCTAGGTCCCAAGAGACCCAGTACTTC. The chain recombines TRBV18 with TRBJ2-5; D unresolved. The CDR3 loop spans 14 amino acids. Per the germline V gene, CDR1 is KGHSH and CDR2 is LQKENI. Trimming removed 3 bases at V and 1 base at J, with 9 bases between.

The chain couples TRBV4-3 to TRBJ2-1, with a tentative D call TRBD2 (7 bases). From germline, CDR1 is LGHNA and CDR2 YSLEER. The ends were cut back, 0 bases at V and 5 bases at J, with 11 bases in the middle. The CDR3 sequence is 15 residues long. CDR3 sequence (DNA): TGCGCCAGCAGCCAAGAAGGGGGGGAGAACAATGAGCAGTTCTTC. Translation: CASSQEGGENNEQFF.

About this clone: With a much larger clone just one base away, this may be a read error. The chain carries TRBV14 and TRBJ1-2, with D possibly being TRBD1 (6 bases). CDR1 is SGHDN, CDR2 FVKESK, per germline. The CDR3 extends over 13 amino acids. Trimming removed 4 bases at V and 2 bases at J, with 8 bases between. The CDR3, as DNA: TGTGCCAGCAGCCCCAGGGGAAACTATGGCTACACCTTC. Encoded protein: CASSPRGNYGYTF.

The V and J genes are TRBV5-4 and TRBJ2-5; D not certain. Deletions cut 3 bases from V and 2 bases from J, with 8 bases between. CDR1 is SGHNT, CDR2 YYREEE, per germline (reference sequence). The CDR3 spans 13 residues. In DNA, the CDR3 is TGTGCCAGCAGCTCGACTGTACAAGAGACCCAGTACTTC. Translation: CASSSTVQETQYF.

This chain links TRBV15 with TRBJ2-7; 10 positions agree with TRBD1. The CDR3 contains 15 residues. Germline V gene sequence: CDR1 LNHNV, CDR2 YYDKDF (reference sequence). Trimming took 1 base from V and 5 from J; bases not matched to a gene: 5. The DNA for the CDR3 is TGTGCCACCAGCAGAGTCAGACAGGGGGCCCACGAGCAGTACTTC. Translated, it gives CATSRVRQGAHEQYF.

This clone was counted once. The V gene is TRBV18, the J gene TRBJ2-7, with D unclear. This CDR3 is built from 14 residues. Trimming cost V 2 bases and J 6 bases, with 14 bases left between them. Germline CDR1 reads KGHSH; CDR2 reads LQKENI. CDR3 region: CASSPGHGSSEQYF. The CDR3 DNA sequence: TGTGCCAGCTCACCAGGCCACGGTTCAAGCGAGCAGTACTTC. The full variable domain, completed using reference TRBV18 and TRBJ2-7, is NAGVMQNPRHLVRRRGQEARLRCSPMKGHSHVYWYRQLPEEGLKFMVYLQKENIIDESGMPKERFSAEFPKEGPSILRIQQVVRGDSAAYFCASSPGHGSSEQYFGPGTRLTVT.

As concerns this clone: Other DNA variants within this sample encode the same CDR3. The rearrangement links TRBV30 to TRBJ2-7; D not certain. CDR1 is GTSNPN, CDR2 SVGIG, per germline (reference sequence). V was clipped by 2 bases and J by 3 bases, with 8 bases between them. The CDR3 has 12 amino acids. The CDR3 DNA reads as TGTGCCTGGAGTCCTCGAGGCTACGAGCAGTACTTC. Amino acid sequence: CAWSPRGYEQYF.

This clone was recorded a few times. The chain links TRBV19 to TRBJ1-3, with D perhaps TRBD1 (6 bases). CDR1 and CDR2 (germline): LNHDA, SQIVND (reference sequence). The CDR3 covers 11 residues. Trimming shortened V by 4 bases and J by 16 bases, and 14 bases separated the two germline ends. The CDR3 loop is CASSRTLRGYF. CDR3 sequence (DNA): TGTGCCAGTAGTAGAACCCTAAGGGGGTATTTT.

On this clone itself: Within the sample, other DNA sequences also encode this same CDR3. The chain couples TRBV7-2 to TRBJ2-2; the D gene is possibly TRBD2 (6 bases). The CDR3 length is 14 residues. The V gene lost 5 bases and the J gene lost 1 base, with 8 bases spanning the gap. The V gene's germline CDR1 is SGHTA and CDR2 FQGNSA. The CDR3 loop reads CASSPRGNTGELFF. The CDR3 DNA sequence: TGTGCCAGCAGCCCGCGGGGGAACACCGGGGAGCTGTTTTTT.

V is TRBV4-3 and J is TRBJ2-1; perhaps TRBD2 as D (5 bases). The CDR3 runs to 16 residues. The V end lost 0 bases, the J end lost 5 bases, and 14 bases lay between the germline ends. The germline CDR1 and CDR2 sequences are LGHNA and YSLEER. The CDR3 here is CASSQDGWRAHNEQFF. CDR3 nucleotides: TGCGCCAGCAGCCAAGATGGCTGGCGGGCCCACAATGAGCAGTTCTTC.

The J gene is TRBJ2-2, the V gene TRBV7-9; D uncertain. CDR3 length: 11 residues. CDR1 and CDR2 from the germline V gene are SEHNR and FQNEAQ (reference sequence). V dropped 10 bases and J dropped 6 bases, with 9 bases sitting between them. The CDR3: CANIMSGELFF. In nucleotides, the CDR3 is TGTGCCAACATTATGTCCGGGGAGCTGTTTTTT. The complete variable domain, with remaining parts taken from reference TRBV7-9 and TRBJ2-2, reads DTGVSQNPRHKITKRGQNVTFRCDPISEHNRLYWYRQTLGQGPEFLTYFQNEAQLEKSRLLSDRFSAERPKGSFSTLEIQRTEQGDSAMYLCANIMSGELFFGEGSRLTVL.

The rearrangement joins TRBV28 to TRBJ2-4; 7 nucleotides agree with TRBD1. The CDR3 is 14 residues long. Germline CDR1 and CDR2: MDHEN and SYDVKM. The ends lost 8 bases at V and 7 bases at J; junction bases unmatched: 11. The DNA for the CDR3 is TGTGCCAGCGGGGTACAAGGACAGGTGAACATTCAGTACTTC. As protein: CASGVQGQVNIQYF.

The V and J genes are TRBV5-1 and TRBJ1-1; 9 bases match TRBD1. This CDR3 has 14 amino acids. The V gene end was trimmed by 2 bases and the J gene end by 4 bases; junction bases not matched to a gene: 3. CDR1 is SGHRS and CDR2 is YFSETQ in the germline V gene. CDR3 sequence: CASSLNRGLTEAFF. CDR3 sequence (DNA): TGCGCCAGCAGCTTAAACAGGGGGCTCACTGAAGCTTTCTTT.

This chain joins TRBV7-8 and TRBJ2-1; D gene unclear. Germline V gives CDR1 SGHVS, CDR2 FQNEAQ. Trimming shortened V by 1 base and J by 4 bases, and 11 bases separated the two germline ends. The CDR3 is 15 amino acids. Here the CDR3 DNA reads TGTGCCAGCAGCTTAGGGTTTACAGTATACAATGAGCAGTTCTTC. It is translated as CASSLGFTVYNEQFF.

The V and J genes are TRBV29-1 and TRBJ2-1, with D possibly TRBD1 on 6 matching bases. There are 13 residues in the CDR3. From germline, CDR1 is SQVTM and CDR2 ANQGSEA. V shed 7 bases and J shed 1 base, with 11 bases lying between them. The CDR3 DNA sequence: TGCAGCGCAAGGGGGTTTTCCTACAATGAGCAGTTCTTC. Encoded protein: CSARGFSYNEQFF.

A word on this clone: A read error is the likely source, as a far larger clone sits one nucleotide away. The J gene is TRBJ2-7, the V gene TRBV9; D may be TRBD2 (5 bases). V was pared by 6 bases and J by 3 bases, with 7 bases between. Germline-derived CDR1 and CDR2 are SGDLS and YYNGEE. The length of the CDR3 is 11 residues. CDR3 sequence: CASTDYYEQYF. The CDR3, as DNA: TGTGCCAGCACCGACTACTACGAGCAGTACTTC.

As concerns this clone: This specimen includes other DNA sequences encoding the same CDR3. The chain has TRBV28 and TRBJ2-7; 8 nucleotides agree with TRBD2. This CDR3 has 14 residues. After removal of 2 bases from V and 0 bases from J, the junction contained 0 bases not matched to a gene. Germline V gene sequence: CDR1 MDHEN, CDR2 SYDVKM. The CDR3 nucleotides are TGTGCCAGCAGTTTAGCGGGAGGCTCCTACGAGCAGTACTTC. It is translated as CASSLAGGSYEQYF.

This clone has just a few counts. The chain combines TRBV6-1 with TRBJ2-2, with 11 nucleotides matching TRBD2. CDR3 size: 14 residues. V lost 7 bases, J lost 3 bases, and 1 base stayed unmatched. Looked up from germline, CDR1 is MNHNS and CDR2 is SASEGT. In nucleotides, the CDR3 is TGTGCCAGCACACTAGCGGGAGACACCGGGGAGCTGTTTTTT. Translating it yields CASTLAGDTGELFF.

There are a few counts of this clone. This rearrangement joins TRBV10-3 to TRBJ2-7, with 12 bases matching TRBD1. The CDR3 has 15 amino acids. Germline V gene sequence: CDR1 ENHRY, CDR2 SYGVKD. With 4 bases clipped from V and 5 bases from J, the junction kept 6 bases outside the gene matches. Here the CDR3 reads CAISGGQGARDEQYF. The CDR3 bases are TGTGCCATCAGTGGGGGACAGGGGGCGAGGGACGAGCAGTACTTC.

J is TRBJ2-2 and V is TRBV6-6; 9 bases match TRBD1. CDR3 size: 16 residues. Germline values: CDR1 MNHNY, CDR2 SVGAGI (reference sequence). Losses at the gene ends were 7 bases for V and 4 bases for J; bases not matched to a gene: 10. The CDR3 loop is CASTKGQGLGTGELFF. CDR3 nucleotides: TGTGCCAGCACTAAGGGACAGGGTTTGGGCACCGGGGAGCTGTTTTTT.

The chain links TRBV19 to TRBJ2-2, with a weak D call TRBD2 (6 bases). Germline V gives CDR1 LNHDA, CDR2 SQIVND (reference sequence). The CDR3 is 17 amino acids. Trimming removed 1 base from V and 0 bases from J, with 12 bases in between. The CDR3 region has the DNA TGTGCCAGTAGTATAGGGACCGGCGGGACGAACACCGGGGAGCTGTTTTTT. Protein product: CASSIGTGGTNTGELFF.

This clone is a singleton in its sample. CDR3 region: CASLYGELFF. The CDR3 region has the DNA TGTGCCAGCCTTTACGGGGAGCTGTTTTTT. This sequence joins TRBV5-6 and TRBJ2-2, with unresolved D. CDR3 length: 10 amino acids. With 7 bases removed from V and 7 bases from J, the gap between germline ends came to 5 bases. Germline CDR1 reads SGHDT; CDR2 reads YYEEEE. Full variable domain (outside the CDR3, taken from reference TRBV5-6 and TRBJ2-2): DAGVTQSPTHLIKTRGQQVTLRCSPKSGHDTVSWYQQALGQGPQFIFQYYEEEERQRGNFPDRFSGHQFPNYSSELNVNALLLGDSALYLCASLYGELFFGEGSRLTVL.

Here the CDR3 DNA reads TGTGCCAGCAGCCCCATTGGGTATGGCTACACCTTC. The encoded protein is CASSPIGYGYTF. V is TRBV7-2 and J is TRBJ1-2; no firm D call. The germline V gene has CDR1 SGHTA and CDR2 FQGNSA. The CDR3 runs to 12 residues. The V gene lost 5 bases and the J gene lost 5 bases, with 9 bases spanning the gap.

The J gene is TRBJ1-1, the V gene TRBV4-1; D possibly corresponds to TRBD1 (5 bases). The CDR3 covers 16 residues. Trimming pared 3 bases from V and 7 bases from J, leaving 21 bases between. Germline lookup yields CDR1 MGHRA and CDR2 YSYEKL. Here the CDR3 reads CASSQGEKGDPREAFF. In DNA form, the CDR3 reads TGCGCCAGCAGCCAGGGGGAGAAAGGGGACCCCCGTGAAGCTTTCTTT.